Shown below are 20 T cell receptor beta chains from a single sample sequenced in a study of blood T cell repertoires in COVID-19. The protocol was immunoSEQ multiplex PCR, while the TCRdb copy is restricted to in-frame clones and leaves out a portion. The sample consists of around 120,000 clones, less than 80% of them appearing once. The sequenced sample consisted of peripheral blood. These receptors were collected from a man between 65 and 79 years old with active or convalescent COVID-19.

The V gene is TRBV24-1, the J gene TRBJ2-2; D perhaps matches TRBD2 (6 bases). V shed 1 base and J shed 5 bases, with 13 bases lying between them. Germline loops: CDR1 KGHDR, CDR2 SFDVKD. The CDR3 contains 16 residues. The CDR3 region has the DNA TGTGCCACCAGTGATTTTGGGGGAGGAAGGACCGGGGAGCTGTTTTTT. This encodes CATSDFGGGRTGELFF.

V and J are TRBV20-1 and TRBJ1-1; 9 bases map to TRBD1. In germline, CDR1 is DFQATT, CDR2 SNEGSKA (reference sequence). The CDR3 has 11 residues. Germline trimming cut 6 bases from V and 7 bases from J; bases unmatched to any gene: 3. The CDR3 loop reads CSAQDRGEAFF. DNA of the CDR3: TGCAGTGCACAGGACAGGGGTGAAGCTTTCTTT.

On this clone: This sample includes further DNA sequences coding for the same CDR3. The V gene is TRBV5-1, the J gene TRBJ1-3; weak D call: TRBD1 (6 bases). Per the germline V gene, CDR1 is SGHRS and CDR2 is YFSETQ. The V end lost 4 bases, the J end lost 0 bases, and 11 bases lay between the germline ends. This CDR3 has 15 amino acids. The CDR3 protein is CASSLAGVSGNTIYF. CDR3 nucleotides: TGCGCCAGCAGCCTCGCAGGGGTCTCTGGAAACACCATATATTTT.

The chain carries TRBV2 and TRBJ1-2, with 10 nucleotides matching TRBD1. V shed 4 bases, J shed 8 bases, and the junction held 7 bases outside the gene matches. There are 14 residues in the CDR3. Germline V gene sequence: CDR1 SNHLY, CDR2 FYNNEI. The CDR3 coding sequence is TGTGCCAGCAGTGTACGTGGGACAGGGGCCGGCTACACCTTC. This encodes CASSVRGTGAGYTF.

The chain is built from TRBV30 and TRBJ2-2; weak D call: TRBD1 (6 bases). The V end lost 4 bases, the J end lost 6 bases, and 15 bases lay between the germline ends. Germline V CDR1 and CDR2: GTSNPN, SVGIG (reference sequence). The CDR3 is made up of 14 amino acids. CDR3 bases: TGTGCCTGGACGGTAGGGCAGGGGTCCGGGGAGCTGTTTTTT. It translates to CAWTVGQGSGELFF.

The V and J genes are TRBV18 and TRBJ1-6; maybe TRBD1 (5 bases). The CDR3 consists of 15 residues. Germline V gives CDR1 KGHSH, CDR2 LQKENI. The V end was cut by 0 bases, the J end by 5 bases, with 8 bases between. CDR3 residues: CASSPPAGNNSPLHF. In nucleotides, the CDR3 is TGTGCCAGCTCACCACCAGCAGGGAATAATTCACCCCTCCACTTT.

This chain connects TRBV7-2 to TRBJ2-2, with TRBD2 matching over 9 bases. This CDR3 is built from 14 residues. Germline trimming cut 2 bases from V and 7 bases from J; bases unmatched to any gene: 2. CDR1 is SGHTA and CDR2 is FQGNSA in the germline V gene. The CDR3 sequence is CASSLRGRVGELFF. The CDR3, as DNA: TGTGCCAGCAGCTTACGCGGGAGGGTCGGGGAGCTGTTTTTT.

The chain carries TRBV19 and TRBJ2-1, with TRBD2 matching 10 bases. This CDR3 has 17 amino acids. Germline V gives CDR1 LNHDA, CDR2 SQIVND (reference sequence). With 7 bases clipped from V and 5 bases from J, the junction kept 14 bases outside the gene matches. CDR3 sequence: CASKARHSGRTHNEQFF. The CDR3 DNA reads TGTGCCAGTAAAGCCCGTCATAGCGGGAGGACTCACAATGAGCAGTTCTTC. Supplemented by reference TRBV19 and TRBJ2-1, the full variable domain reads DGGITQSPKYLFRKEGQNVTLSCEQNLNHDAMYWYRQDPGQGLRLIYYSQIVNDFQKGDIAEGYSVSREKKESFPLTVTSAQKNPTAFYLCASKARHSGRTHNEQFFGPGTRLTVL.

J is TRBJ2-3 and V is TRBV6-5; 8 nucleotides line up with TRBD2. This CDR3 comprises 15 residues. Losses at the gene ends were 4 bases for V and 3 bases for J; bases not matched to a gene: 6. The V gene's germline CDR1 is MNHEY and CDR2 SVGAGI. The DNA for the CDR3 is TGTGCCAGCAGTTCCAGAGTAGCGGGGACAGATACGCAGTATTTT. Its translation is CASSSRVAGTDTQYF.

The chain recombines TRBV3-1 (or the pseudogene TRBV3-2) with TRBJ1-3; 7 positions match TRBD1. CDR3 length equals 15 residues. The germline V gene encodes CDR1 LGHDT and CDR2 YNNKEL (reference sequence). The ends lost 4 bases at V and 4 bases at J; junction bases unmatched: 7. CDR3 nucleotide sequence: TGTGCCAGCAGCCGAGACAGGGTGATAGGAAACACCATATATTTT. Amino acid sequence: CASSRDRVIGNTIYF.

This clone was seen once. This sample includes further DNA sequences coding for the same CDR3. The chain uses TRBV5-5 and TRBJ1-1, with a tentative D call TRBD1 (6 bases). Germline assignment: CDR1 SGHKS and CDR2 YYEKEE (reference sequence). The length of the CDR3 is 13 residues. Trimming cost V 0 bases and J 3 bases, with 6 bases left between them. The CDR3 bases are TGTGCCAGCAGCTTGGCAGGGGACACTGAAGCTTTCTTT. This sequence encodes CASSLAGDTEAFF.

This rearrangement joins TRBV6-1 to TRBJ1-2, with D possibly being TRBD1 (5 bases). This CDR3 has 15 amino acids. Germline assignment: CDR1 MNHNS and CDR2 SASEGT. Trimming removed 2 bases from V and 2 bases from J, with 12 bases in between. The CDR3 protein is CASSEQGGPNYGYTF. The DNA for the CDR3 is TGTGCCAGCAGTGAACAGGGTGGCCCGAACTATGGCTACACCTTC.

The gene calls are TRBV5-1 and TRBJ1-1, with D possibly being TRBD1 (5 bases). The CDR3 extends over 14 amino acids. Germline loops: CDR1 SGHRS, CDR2 YFSETQ. Trimming pared 0 bases from V and 5 bases from J, leaving 11 bases between. For the CDR3, the DNA is TGCGCCAGCAGCTTGGAGGGGAGGGAGACTGAAGCTTTCTTT. Translating it yields CASSLEGRETEAFF.

The V call is TRBV15, the J call TRBJ2-7, with 8 positions matching TRBD1. The germline V gene encodes CDR1 LNHNV and CDR2 YYDKDF (reference sequence). With 1 base clipped from V and 6 bases from J, the junction kept 5 bases outside the gene matches. This CDR3 region has 14 residues. CDR3 sequence (DNA): TGTGCCACCAGCAGAGGGAGGACAGGGAGCGAGCAGTACTTC. Translation: CATSRGRTGSEQYF. Using reference TRBV15 and TRBJ2-7 for the parts outside the CDR3, the full variable domain is DAMVIQNPRYQVTQFGKPVTLSCSQTLNHNVMYWYQQKSSQAPKLLFHYYDKDFNNEADTPDNFQSRRPNTSFCFLDIRSPGLGDTAMYLCATSRGRTGSEQYFGPGTRLTVT.

This clone came up a few times. This chain joins TRBV2 and TRBJ1-5; 7 nucleotides align to TRBD1. The CDR3 spans 15 residues. V gave up 2 bases and J gave up 4 bases; unmatched junction bases: 5. Per germline, CDR1 SNHLY and CDR2 FYNNEI. CDR3 nucleotides: TGTGCCAGCAGTGAAAGGACAGGCCTTAATCAGCCCCAGCATTTT. Its translation: CASSERTGLNQPQHF.

The chain combines TRBV3-1 (or the pseudogene TRBV3-2) with TRBJ2-1; weak D call: TRBD1 (5 bases). The CDR3 length is 12 residues. V gave up 5 bases and J gave up 8 bases, with 10 bases separating them. CDR1 is LGHDT, CDR2 YNNKEL, per germline (reference sequence). Here the CDR3 reads CASSSPGHEQFF. CDR3 in DNA: TGTGCCAGCAGCTCCCCAGGGCATGAGCAGTTCTTC.

The V and J genes are TRBV2 and TRBJ2-4; tentatively, D is TRBD1 (6 bases). The V end lost 6 bases, the J end lost 4 bases, and 16 bases lay between the germline ends. The CDR3 is 15 residues long. CDR1 and CDR2 (germline): SNHLY, FYNNEI. DNA for the CDR3: TGTGCCAGCAGACGTAGACAGGACCATAAAAACATTCAGTACTTC. It specifies CASRRRQDHKNIQYF.

The V and J genes are TRBV6-5 and TRBJ2-1, with TRBD2 matching 8 bases. This CDR3 spans 15 amino acids. The junction had 13 bases not matched to a gene; V was cut back by 9 bases and J by 6 bases. Germline assignment: CDR1 MNHEY and CDR2 SVGAGI. The CDR3 nucleotides are TGTGCCAGTAAACGAGAGGGACTAGGCCTCAATGAGCAGTTCTTC. As protein: CASKREGLGLNEQFF.

This clone was picked up one time. The chain combines TRBV5-5 with TRBJ1-5; 8 bases match TRBD1. From germline, CDR1 is SGHKS and CDR2 YYEKEE (reference sequence). CDR3 length equals 15 residues. V was pared by 4 bases and J by 4 bases, with 7 bases of the junction left unmatched. The CDR3 nucleotides are TGTGCCAGCAGCATGGACAGGGTGGGAAATCAGCCCCAGCATTTT. Encoded protein: CASSMDRVGNQPQHF.

The chain couples TRBV5-1 to TRBJ2-1, with D tentatively TRBD2 (8 bases). V lost 4 bases, J lost 4 bases, and 18 bases lay in between. The CDR3 is 16 amino acids. The germline V gene has CDR1 SGHRS and CDR2 YFSETQ. DNA for the CDR3: TGCGCCAGCAGCCAATATAGCGGGACAGCATACAATGAGCAGTTCTTC. It encodes CASSQYSGTAYNEQFF. Full variable domain (remainder filled in from reference TRBV5-1 and TRBJ2-1): KAGVTQTPRYLIKTRGQQVTLSCSPISGHRSVSWYQQTPGQGLQFLFEYFSETQRNKGNFPGRFSGRQFSNSRSEMNVSTLELGDSALYLCASSQYSGTAYNEQFFGPGTRLTVL.